Detailed here is one TCR beta chain. The antigen is not known. Stated time point: sample taken at primary tumor resection. The approximately 78 donors had untreated early-stage non-small cell lung cancer. The data were obtained in a study of spatial heterogeneity in lung cancer. Study results and caveats: For expanded intratumoral alpha and beta TCRs, counts tracked tumor mutation counts.

Individual TCR cDNA molecules each bore their own unique molecular identifier. From the 5' RACE reads, TCRdb called clonotypes with MiXCR, one entry per CDR3 protein. The data hold 25,000 to 30,000 distinct CDR3 sequences, with roughly 6.9% observed a single time. This sequence originates from a male donor with early-stage non-small cell lung cancer. The input for sequencing was lung tumor tissue, taken at surgery.

Written as DNA, the CDR3 is TGTGCCAGCAGCCTGTTGAGCGGGGGCTCCTACGAGCAGTACTTC. It specifies CASSLLSGGSYEQYF. The rearrangement links TRBV5-4 to TRBJ2-7; TRBD2 agrees at 8 bases. The V gene end was trimmed by 4 bases and the J gene end by 0 bases; junction bases not matched to a gene: 6. This CDR3 spans 15 amino acids. From germline, CDR1 is SGHNT and CDR2 YYREEE (reference sequence).